The source of this TCR beta chain is a study of graft-versus-host responses after intestinal transplantation (dated by TCRdb to the early 2020s). The study in broad terms: The transplants that recipients got were multivisceral, liver-intestinal, or isolated intestinal. All recipients received anti-thymocyte globulin induction followed by maintenance tacrolimus and steroids for approximately 3 years. Alloreactive clones were identified by sequencing pre-transplant mixed lymphocyte reaction products and comparing these products with unstimulated pre-transplant donor and recipient T cells. The cohort enrolled around 25 intestinal transplant recipients including one retransplant, and a few patients lacking pretransplant specimens were excluded. Donor T cell macrochimerism was defined as a peak of at least 4% donor T cells among recipient peripheral blood mononuclear cells. Graft-versus-host and host-versus-graft alloreactive T cell clones were tracked in the graft, circulation and bone marrow after intestinal transplantation using bulk TCR-beta CDR3 sequencing. Rather than being sequenced by the commercial service, samples from a few later patients were sequenced in-house on an Illumina MiSeq and processed with MiXCR. The paper as a whole reports these results and caveats: Early after transplant, declines in HvG clones were associated with peak levels of circulating GvH clones. GvH clones turned up in recipient bone marrow, with some appearing earlier in ileal mucosa or blood, a pattern consistent with an intestinal mucosal origin. In the allografts of patients with donor T cell macrochimerism, GvH to HvG T cell clonal ratios were high. The conclusions were limited by the relatively low number and heterogeneity of the intestinal transplant patients.

V is pared back by 5 bases and J by 2 bases, with 10 bases lying between the germline termini. From cysteine to phenylalanine, the CDR3 is 14 amino acids long. The DNA shown is the 42-base CDR3, in frame from base 1. Reading the germline V gene gives CDR1 MGHDK and CDR2 SYGVNS. Library preparation employed the immunoSEQ multiplex PCR assay. For most patients, genomic DNA was isolated with the Qiagen DNeasy Blood and Tissue Kit and sent frozen to Adaptive Biotechnologies for TCR sequencing. For most patients, high-throughput TCR-beta CDR3 sequencing of genomic DNA was performed by Adaptive Biotechnologies. The paper's processing steps were these. TCR sequencing data for 18 patients were retrieved from Adaptive's ImmunoSEQ software; a few other patients were processed with MiXCR and VDJtools. CD4 versus CD8 sorting errors were corrected by removing sequences found in both subsets at a frequency ratio below 5:1. CDR3 nucleotide sequences shared between donor and recipient were removed because their origin could not be assigned. To count as alloreactive, a clone needed at least 2-fold expansion over unstimulated cells and a minimum CFSE-low frequency of 0.002% (template counts) or 0.001% (read counts). Clones were considered mappable if detected in sequenced pre-transplant spleen, lymph node, or MLR CFSE-low populations of the donor or recipient. The cumulative frequency of alloreactive clones was calculated as a percentage of all sequences, weighted by copy number. Entries here come from immuneACCESS through TCRdb and include only in-frame sequences with V and J called. Some clones fail to appear in such tables; in the studies checked, an unresolved V gene covers under half of the shortfall, and the cause of the remainder is unknown. V, J and clone size are those of that table, while D and trimming were read from the DNA. The sample data list about 120,000 clones, and 85% to 95% of these were observed just once. The top ten clonotypes cover more than 0.9% of the sample.

About this clone: What antigen it recognizes has not been identified. No clone much larger than this one lies a single base away; base qualities are absent.

In the paper's terms, the time point label means: cells obtained before transplantation from donor or recipient. CD3+CD4+ and CD3+CD8+ populations were FACS-sorted from unstimulated pre-transplant donor and recipient cells taken from spleen or lymph nodes. The receptor was isolated from a human donor who was the organ donor for an intestinal transplant. The rearrangement combines TRBV25-1 with TRBJ2-1; TRBD2 is a weak D gene call, 5 bases matching. This material consisted of unstimulated CD8+ T cells sorted from spleen or lymph node cells, taken before transplant. The DNA sequence is as follows: TGTGCCAGCAGTCCTTCCGGGGCCTACAATGAGCAGTTCTTC. It encodes CASSPSGAYNEQFF.